This TCR beta chain was sequenced for a study of cytomegalovirus exposure and HLA in healthy donors. 13 Jbeta primers and 60 Vbeta primers were used for the PCR. Libraries were prepared by immunoSEQ multiplex PCR; TCRdb keeps only in-frame clonotypes and omits some of them. The repertoire holds 84,000 or so clones, under 80% seen once, with approximately 2% in the top ten. This clone has only one observation. Its antigen remains unknown. Germline V CDR1 and CDR2: LNHDA, SQIVND (reference sequence). CDR3 length: 12 amino acids. V lost 10 bases and J lost 3, with 12 bases in between. Overall study findings and caveats: Some TCR beta chains (more than 150 of them) were listed as cytomegalovirus-associated. The classifier reportedly diagnosed cytomegalovirus status with high specificity and sensitivity. A further, later analysis showed that HLA-associated TCR beta chains (compared with equally common others) were more clonally expanded. TCR beta V segments were, for the most part, productive about 87% or about 30% of the time in an earlier analysis.

The sequence was collected from a boy between 10 and 17 years old in good health and CMV-seronegative. This sequence joins TRBV19 and TRBJ1-1; D possibly corresponds to TRBD1 (5 bases). The source material was PBMCs. CDR3 sequence reads: CATASGYTEAFF. The CDR3 coding sequence is TGTGCCACCGCATCAGGGTACACTGAAGCTTTCTTT.